This T cell receptor (beta chain) emerged from a study of shared clonotypes between healthy human individuals. Study-wide points: Expectations were that clonotype sharing among donors would be affected by sequencing depth.

The naive CD8 population came from CD45RO-negative cells selected for CCR7, without terminally differentiated effector memory CD45RA+ cells. Points on this clone: The antigen remains unidentified.

TCRdb's table, derived via immunoSEQ multiplex PCR, lists solely in-frame clones and lacks some. The table shows 800,000 to 950,000 clones, with 95% to 97% occurring only once. The V gene's germline CDR1 is SGDLS and CDR2 YYNGEE. Unmatched junction bases numbered 4, after V lost 3 bases and J lost 6 bases. The CDR3 sequence is 14 residues long. Sequenced: naive CD8+ T cells sorted from blood. The chain links TRBV9 to TRBJ2-7; 12 bases match TRBD2. This clonotype was obtained from a man aged 25-45 years in good health. This CDR3 reads CASSETSGSREQYF. For the CDR3, the DNA is TGTGCCAGCAGCGAGACTAGCGGGAGCCGCGAGCAGTACTTC.